The rows below give T cell receptor beta chains drawn from one sample of a study of post-analysis software for immune sequencing data. TCRdb reprocessed the PCR reads with MiXCR, giving one entry per CDR3 protein. The sample has about 540,000 distinct CDR3 sequences; about a third are singletons. Sequencing was done on a sample of blood. These receptors were collected from a girl younger than 18 with multiple sclerosis. The CDR3 runs from the conserved cysteine through the conserved F or W. D genes are given only for firm matches. Size is omitted from some rows. Given values are once, few, many or a class for expanded clones.

V gene: TRBV27; D gene: .; clone size: .; J gene: TRBJ1-4; CDR3 protein: CASRPRLQTNEKLFF; CDR3 DNA: TGTGCCAGCAGACCCCGCTTGCAGACTAATGAAAAACTGTTTTTT
V gene: TRBV10-1; D gene: .; clone size: .; J gene: TRBJ2-1; CDR3 protein: CASSGSNGNEQFF; CDR3 DNA: TGCGCCAGCAGTGGGTCCAACGGGAATGAGCAGTTCTTC
V gene: TRBV20-1; D gene: TRBD2; clone size: .; J gene: TRBJ2-7; CDR3 protein: CSAAREAANHEQYF; CDR3 DNA: TGCAGTGCCGCCCGGGAGGCAGCTAACCACGAGCAGTACTTC
V gene: TRBV7-9; D gene: .; clone size: .; J gene: TRBJ2-7; CDR3 protein: CASSLGQVSYEQYF; CDR3 DNA: TGTGCCAGCAGCTTAGGACAGGTCTCCTACGAGCAGTACTTC
V gene: TRBV29-1; D gene: .; clone size: .; J gene: TRBJ1-2; CDR3 protein: CSASLGNSNYGHTF; CDR3 DNA: TGCAGCGCGTCATTAGGGAACTCAAACTATGGCCACACCTTC
V gene: TRBV10-3; D gene: TRBD1; clone size: few; J gene: TRBJ1-2; CDR3 protein: CAITGTVGAYGYTF; CDR3 DNA: TGTGCCATCACCGGGACAGTCGGGGCGTATGGCTACACCTTC
V gene: TRBV20-1; D gene: TRBD2; clone size: .; J gene: TRBJ2-4; CDR3 protein: CSAPQRGANIQYF; CDR3 DNA: TGCAGTGCTCCTCAGCGGGGGGCAAACATTCAGTACTTC
V gene: TRBV13; D gene: .; clone size: few; J gene: TRBJ1-2; CDR3 protein: CASSQGVSYGYTF; CDR3 DNA: TGTGCCAGCAGCCAAGGTGTGTCTTATGGCTACACCTTC
V gene: TRBV18; D gene: TRBD1; clone size: .; J gene: TRBJ2-3; CDR3 protein: CASRTGMAGTQYF; CDR3 DNA: TGTGCCAGCAGGACAGGGATGGCAGGTACGCAGTATTTT
V gene: TRBV11-2; D gene: .; clone size: few; J gene: TRBJ1-2; CDR3 protein: CASSLDHGLSNYGYTF; CDR3 DNA: TGTGCCAGCAGCTTAGATCACGGGCTCTCTAACTATGGCTACACCTTC
V gene: TRBV7-9; D gene: .; clone size: few; J gene: TRBJ2-5; CDR3 protein: CASSLVRLQETQYF; CDR3 DNA: TGTGCCAGCAGCTTAGTACGGCTCCAAGAGACCCAGTACTTC
V gene: TRBV20-1; D gene: .; clone size: .; J gene: TRBJ2-7; CDR3 protein: CSARDYGTISPYEQYF; CDR3 DNA: TGCAGTGCTAGAGACTACGGGACAATCTCCCCCTACGAGCAGTACTTC
V gene: TRBV5-1; D gene: .; clone size: few; J gene: TRBJ1-2; CDR3 protein: CASSLTDPATYGYTF; CDR3 DNA: TGCGCCAGCAGCTTGACGGACCCCGCGACCTATGGCTACACCTTC
V gene: TRBV6-2/TRBV6-3; D gene: .; clone size: .; J gene: TRBJ1-5; CDR3 protein: CAIRSQPGQPQHF; CDR3 DNA: TGTGCCATCAGAAGCCAACCGGGTCAGCCCCAGCATTTT
V gene: TRBV20-1; D gene: .; clone size: .; J gene: TRBJ1-5; CDR3 protein: CSAGGGFGVGRPRHF; CDR3 DNA: TGCAGTGCCGGGGGCGGATTTGGGGTTGGTAGGCCCCGGCATTTT
V gene: TRBV25-1; D gene: .; clone size: .; J gene: TRBJ2-1; CDR3 protein: CASRYGFEQFF; CDR3 DNA: TGTGCCAGCAGGTATGGGTTCGAGCAGTTCTTC
V gene: TRBV28; D gene: .; clone size: .; J gene: TRBJ1-2; CDR3 protein: CASSREVLSGYTF; CDR3 DNA: TGTGCCAGCAGTAGGGAGGTTCTGAGTGGCTACACCTTC
V gene: TRBV12-3/TRBV12-4; D gene: TRBD2; clone size: .; J gene: TRBJ2-6; CDR3 protein: CASSRGLAVILRSGANVLTF; CDR3 DNA: TGTGCCAGCAGCCGGGGACTAGCGGTAATACTCCGCTCTGGGGCCAACGTCCTGACTTTC
V gene: TRBV7-9; D gene: .; clone size: few; J gene: TRBJ2-5; CDR3 protein: CASSFLEGVSSQETQYF; CDR3 DNA: TGTGCCAGCAGCTTCCTTGAGGGTGTTTCGTCCCAAGAGACCCAGTACTTC
V gene: TRBV6-1; D gene: TRBD1; clone size: .; J gene: TRBJ2-3; CDR3 protein: CASTGQGGCYTQYF; CDR3 DNA: TGTGCCAGCACTGGACAGGGTGGTTGCTATACGCAGTATTTT